Included here is one T cell receptor (beta chain) sequence, with context. Its specific antigen is unknown. Base qualities are not recorded, but no much larger clone differs from it by a single base. The sample originates from a study of blood T cell repertoires in COVID-19 (dated by TCRdb to about 2020). About the full investigation: The collaborator samples originated in the United States, Italy and Spain and spanned the acute and convalescent phases of COVID-19. The prospective study material was composed of cDNA or gDNA derived from T cells, B-cell-depleted T cells, or PBMCs. The dataset comprised deeply sampled blood TCRbeta repertoires from subjects exposed to, actively infected with, or recovered from COVID-19. The repertoires were released in a freely available public database intended as a resource for research on the immune response to SARS-CoV-2. The samples were drawn from two sources: the first 160 participants of the ongoing ImmuneRACE study, and about 1,300 subjects contributed by 6 global collaborators. A de-identified subject ID, COVID-19 status, age in years and sex were almost always included in the sample metadata. HLA class I and class II types, where available, came from metadata supplied by the sample provider rather than from assay-based typing.

The full study reports these points: Clinical and demographic metadata were provided uncurated, with the amount varying by source and participant.

V is trimmed back by 6 bases and J by 2 bases, and the junction contains 4 bases that no gene match accounts for. CDR3 length: 13 amino acids, cysteine to phenylalanine. The CDR3 DNA has 39 bases and is translated from base 1. The germline V gene (reference sequence) supplies CDR1 LNHDA and CDR2 SQIVND. In the prospective study, participants were 18 to 89 years old, resided in 24 geographic areas of the United States, and were enrolled through a virtual design. In the prospective study, participants were assigned to cohorts based on the clinical history participants reported in a screening survey and a study questionnaire. Recovered participants in ImmuneRACE Cohort 3 were defined by two consecutive negative NP/OP PCR tests, clearance by a healthcare professional, or resolution of symptoms. In the prospective study, whole blood, serum and a nasopharyngeal or oropharyngeal swab were collected from each participant by mobile phlebotomists. Prospective study participants could optionally give additional blood draws and questionnaires over an approximately two-month period. Prospective study blood samples were shipped either frozen or at room temperature before DNA extraction.

The immunoSEQ Assay, a bias-controlled multiplex PCR, was used to amplify TCRbeta CDR3 regions from genomic DNA. The authors' pipeline ran thus. Nucleated cell counts per sample were estimated from amplification of reference gene primers within the assay. Sequence reads were collapsed and filtered to measure the absolute abundance of every unique TCRbeta CDR3 rearrangement. For each sample, productive Simpson clonality was calculated as the square root of Simpson's diversity index across productive rearrangements. The immuneACCESS repertoire file appears here via TCRdb, limited to in-frame rearrangements. These files lack a portion of the clones; in checked studies, under half of the deficit traces to unresolved V genes, and the cause of the others is not known. That table gives V, J and clone size, and the DNA gave D and trimming. The sample table records a few hundred thousand clones; approximately 85% of these occur just once. The ten largest clones take up roughly 4% of the sample.

Recombination joined TRBV19 with TRBJ2-7; TRBD2 aligns with 7 central bases. The source is a woman aged 30 to 39 who had recovered from COVID-19. Sequenced: PBMCs or T cells enriched from blood (not recorded which). The CDR3 sequence is CASRPAGTYEQYF. The sequenced DNA: TGTGCCAGTAGACCAGCGGGAACCTACGAGCAGTACTTC.